The rows below give T cell receptor beta chains drawn from one sample of a study of T-cell reconstitution after alpha-beta-depleted transplantation in children. TCRdb re-derived calls from the PCR reads in MiXCR, one entry per CDR3 protein. The sample yields 300,000 or so distinct CDR3 sequences, approximately 23% seen once. The sequencing used PBMCs, mostly from graft donor cells, collected 180 days after TCRalphabeta/CD19-depleted stem cell transplant. These receptors originate from a male patient younger than 18 who had a stem cell transplant for acute lymphoblastic leukemia, so the T cells may come from the graft donor. CDR3s include the opening cysteine and the closing phenylalanine or tryptophan. D genes are given only for firm matches. Size values are once, few and many counts, or a class for expanded clones, and some rows have none.

D,V,size,J,CDR3,DNA
-,TRBV29-1,many,TRBJ1-2,CSVGRQGYGYTF,TGCAGCGTTGGCAGGCAGGGTTATGGCTACACCTTC
-,TRBV9,few,TRBJ1-2,CASSLAPPGSRGYTF,TGTGCCAGCAGCCTTGCACCCCCGGGGTCTAGGGGCTACACCTTC
TRBD1,TRBV11-2,-,TRBJ1-3,CASSLTGGTGNTIYF,TGTGCCAGCAGCCTTACAGGGGGTACTGGAAACACCATATATTTT
TRBD1,TRBV6-1,few,TRBJ2-6,CASSPNRGDTRSGANVLTF,TGTGCCAGCAGTCCCAACAGGGGGGACACGCGCTCTGGGGCCAACGTCCTGACTTTC
TRBD2,TRBV7-8,-,TRBJ2-1,CASSSIGTSRYNEQFF,TGTGCCAGCAGCTCGATCGGGACTAGCCGTTATAATGAGCAGTTCTTC
-,TRBV7-2,-,TRBJ2-1,CASSQTGLEQFF,TGTGCCAGCAGCCAGACAGGCTTAGAGCAGTTCTTC
-,TRBV12-3/TRBV12-4,few,TRBJ2-2,CASSLGHYNTGELFF,TGTGCCAGCAGTTTAGGGCACTATAACACCGGGGAGCTGTTTTTT
-,TRBV10-3,few,TRBJ2-7,CATDRTGGSGEQYF,TGTGCCACCGACAGGACGGGCGGGAGCGGAGAGCAGTACTTC
-,TRBV2,-,TRBJ2-7,CASSDRVRYEQYF,TGTGCCAGCAGTGACAGGGTGAGGTACGAGCAGTACTTC
-,TRBV19,-,TRBJ2-3,CASSNLGPDTQYF,TGTGCCAGTAGCAATCTAGGTCCAGATACGCAGTATTTT
-,TRBV5-1,few,TRBJ1-1,CASSRKQGYMNTEAFF,TGCGCCAGCAGTAGGAAGCAGGGTTACATGAACACTGAAGCTTTCTTT
TRBD1,TRBV5-8,-,TRBJ1-5,CASSGRGQKYSNQPQHF,TGTGCCAGCAGCGGCAGGGGGCAAAAGTATAGCAATCAGCCCCAGCATTTT
-,TRBV7-2,medium-sized,TRBJ1-6,CASSREGSYNSPLHF,TGTGCCAGCAGCCGGGAGGGTTCCTATAATTCACCCCTCCACTTT
TRBD2,TRBV7-3,few,TRBJ2-1,CASSSPGLAGGVTEQFF,TGTGCCAGCAGCTCCCCCGGACTAGCGGGAGGGGTCACTGAGCAGTTCTTC
-,TRBV7-6,-,TRBJ2-7,CASSLALDTYEQYF,TGTGCCAGCAGCTTAGCCCTGGACACCTACGAGCAGTACTTC
TRBD2,TRBV12-3/TRBV12-4,few,TRBJ2-7,CASSFYGRAGYEQYF,TGTGCCAGCAGTTTCTATGGGAGGGCCGGGTACGAGCAGTACTTC
-,TRBV27,-,TRBJ2-1,CASSVRRSMGYNEQFF,TGTGCCAGCAGTGTGCGGCGAAGTATGGGATACAATGAGCAGTTCTTC
-,TRBV29-1,-,TRBJ1-1,CSVEGGLYTEAFF,TGCAGCGTTGAGGGGGGCTTGTACACTGAAGCTTTCTTT
TRBD1,TRBV5-1,few,TRBJ2-2,CASSLHLGQGPAGELFF,TGCGCCAGCAGCTTACACCTGGGACAGGGTCCCGCCGGGGAGCTGTTTTTT
-,TRBV12-3/TRBV12-4,few,TRBJ2-7,CASSLVWASYEQYF,TGTGCCAGCAGTTTAGTATGGGCTTCCTACGAGCAGTACTTC
-,TRBV21-1,-,TRBJ2-7,CASSKVGTSGNEQYF,TGTGCCAGCAGCAAAGTTGGGACTAGCGGGAACGAGCAGTACTTC
-,TRBV5-6,-,TRBJ1-1,CASSWGGEAFF,TGTGCCAGCAGCTGGGGGGGGGAAGCTTTCTTT
-,TRBV20-1,-,TRBJ1-2,CSARVPVYGYTF,TGCAGTGCTAGAGTCCCAGTGTATGGCTACACCTTC
-,TRBV5-1,-,TRBJ2-3,CASSWSSTDTQYF,TGCGCCAGCAGCTGGAGTAGCACAGATACGCAGTATTTT
TRBD2,TRBV9,-,TRBJ2-1,CASSVVASGGNEQFF,TGTGCCAGCAGCGTAGTAGCTAGCGGGGGAAATGAGCAGTTCTTC
-,TRBV7-3,-,TRBJ1-1,CASGANGGNTEAFF,TGTGCCAGCGGGGCTAACGGGGGGAACACTGAAGCTTTCTTT
TRBD1,TRBV19,-,TRBJ2-4,CASSPSGTGKNIQYF,TGTGCCAGTAGTCCCTCGGGGACAGGCAAAAACATTCAGTACTTC
TRBD1,TRBV4-1,-,TRBJ2-7,CASSPVTFGTGFSGRDEQYF,TGCGCCAGCAGCCCGGTAACCTTCGGGACAGGGTTTTCGGGTAGGGACGAGCAGTACTTC
TRBD2,TRBV7-7,once,TRBJ2-1,CASSTGLGNNEQFF,TGTGCCAGCAGTACAGGACTAGGGAACAATGAGCAGTTCTTC
TRBD1,TRBV7-9,-,TRBJ2-7,CASSSDRAVGEQYF,TGTGCCAGCAGCTCGGACAGGGCTGTGGGAGAGCAGTACTTC
TRBD2,TRBV20-1,-,TRBJ2-7,CSARKSSGSYEQYF,TGCAGTGCTAGAAAGTCTAGCGGATCCTACGAGCAGTACTTC
-,TRBV7-2,-,TRBJ1-2,CASSDRRFSEFF,TGTGCCAGCAGCGATCGACGATTCAGCGAATTCTTC